The present entry profiles one T cell receptor (beta chain) with its context. In this sample, this clone turned up once. What this receptor recognizes is not known. Base-call qualities are not available, and no considerably larger clone is one nucleotide away. Library creation used the immunoSEQ multiplex PCR assay. TCRdb re-hosts the immuneACCESS table, in-frame sequences only. Its copies lack some clones; in the studies checked, an unresolved V gene accounts for under half of them, and the cause for the rest is not known. This sample gives 14,000 or so clones in total; 70% to 85% of them show up just once. The biggest ten clones account for more than 1.5% of the sample. This record belongs to a study of PD-1 blockade in mismatch repair-deficient tumors (TCRdb year 2017). Broadly, across the study: Between late 2013 and September 2016, the trial enrolled about 86 consecutive patients with about a dozen mismatch repair-deficient cancer types, every one of whom had been previously treated and was progressing. Tumor-associated T cell clones in the peripheral blood of patients responding to PD-1 blockade were tracked using deep sequencing of TCR CDR3 regions.

CDR1 and CDR2 were assigned from the germline V gene as MDHEN and SYDVKM. The CDR3 goes from the cysteine to the phenylalanine over 17 residues. This entry keeps only the CDR3 DNA: 51 bases, framed from base 1. V has 5 bases trimmed and J has 6 bases trimmed; junction bases matching no gene number 8. For every enrolled patient, mismatch repair deficiency was confirmed by either polymerase chain reaction or immunohistochemistry. TCR sequencing was carried out for three patients who responded to pembrolizumab therapy. In the phase II trial, pembrolizumab PD-1 blockade was tested prospectively in advanced mismatch repair-deficient cancers, no matter which tissue of origin the cancers came from. Peripheral blood T cell samples were collected serially, before PD-1 blockade began and at several time points afterward. Blood sampling times were expressed in weeks after the first pembrolizumab dose. Here is what the overall study found, with its caveats: Rapid expansion after pembrolizumab followed by contraction, generally before radiologic responses, was shown by tumor-resident clones, which were often undetectable in blood before treatment.

The sequence joins TRBV28 to TRBJ2-1, and TRBD2 aligns with 15 junction nucleotides. This specimen was PBMCs, taken less than 15 weeks after starting pembrolizumab. The sequence was obtained from an adult with mismatch repair-deficient cancer. The DNA sequence is given as TGTGCCAGCAGTGAAACGGGACTAGCGGGAGGTTCCAATGAGCAGTTCTTC. The translation is CASSETGLAGGSNEQFF.